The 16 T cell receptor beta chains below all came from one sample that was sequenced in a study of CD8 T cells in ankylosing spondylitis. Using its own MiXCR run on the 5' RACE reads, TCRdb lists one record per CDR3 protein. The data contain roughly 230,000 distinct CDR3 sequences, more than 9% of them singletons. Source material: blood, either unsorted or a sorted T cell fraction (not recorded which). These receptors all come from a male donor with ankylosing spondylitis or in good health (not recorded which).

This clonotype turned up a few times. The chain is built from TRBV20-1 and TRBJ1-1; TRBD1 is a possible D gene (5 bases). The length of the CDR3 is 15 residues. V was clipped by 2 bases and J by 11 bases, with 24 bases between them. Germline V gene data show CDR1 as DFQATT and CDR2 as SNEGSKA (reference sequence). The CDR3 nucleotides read TGCAGTGCTAGAATGTGGGGGACCGATACGGTAGAGGCTTTCTTT. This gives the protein CSARMWGTDTVEAFF.

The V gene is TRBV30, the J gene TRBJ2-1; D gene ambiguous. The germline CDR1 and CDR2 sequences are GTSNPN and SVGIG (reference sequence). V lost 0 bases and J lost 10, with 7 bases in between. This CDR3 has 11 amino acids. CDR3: CAWSVSREQFF. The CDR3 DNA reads TGTGCCTGGAGTGTTAGTAGAGAGCAGTTCTTC.

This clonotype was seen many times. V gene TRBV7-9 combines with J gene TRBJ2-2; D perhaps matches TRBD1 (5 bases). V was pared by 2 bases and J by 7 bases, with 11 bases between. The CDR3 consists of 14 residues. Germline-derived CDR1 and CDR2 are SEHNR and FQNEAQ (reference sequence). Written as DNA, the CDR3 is TGTGCCAGCAGCTTAACAGGATCTAACGGGGAGCTGTTTTTT. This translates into CASSLTGSNGELFF.

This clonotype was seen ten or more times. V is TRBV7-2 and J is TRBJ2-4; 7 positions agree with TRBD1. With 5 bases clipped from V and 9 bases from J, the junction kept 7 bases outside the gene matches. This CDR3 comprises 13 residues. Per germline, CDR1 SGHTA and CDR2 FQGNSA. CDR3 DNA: TGTGCCAGCAGCGCCGTCCCAGGGGGCATTCAGTACTTC. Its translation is CASSAVPGGIQYF.

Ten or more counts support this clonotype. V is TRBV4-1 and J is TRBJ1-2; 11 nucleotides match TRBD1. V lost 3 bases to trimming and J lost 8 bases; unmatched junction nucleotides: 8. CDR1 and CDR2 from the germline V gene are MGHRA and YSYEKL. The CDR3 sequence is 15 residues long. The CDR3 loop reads CASSQGQGEVRGYTF. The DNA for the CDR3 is TGCGCCAGCAGCCAGGGACAGGGGGAAGTACGGGGCTACACCTTC.

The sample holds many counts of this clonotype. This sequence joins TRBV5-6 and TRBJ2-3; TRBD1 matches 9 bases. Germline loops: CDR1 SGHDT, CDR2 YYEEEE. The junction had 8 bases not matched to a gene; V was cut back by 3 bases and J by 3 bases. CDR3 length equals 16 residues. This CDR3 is CASSSLLTGGTDTQYF. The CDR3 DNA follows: TGTGCCAGCAGCTCACTCTTGACAGGGGGTACAGATACGCAGTATTTT. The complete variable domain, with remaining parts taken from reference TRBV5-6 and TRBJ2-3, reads DAGVTQSPTHLIKTRGQQVTLRCSPKSGHDTVSWYQQALGQGPQFIFQYYEEEERQRGNFPDRFSGHQFPNYSSELNVNALLLGDSALYLCASSSLLTGGTDTQYFGPGTRLTVL.

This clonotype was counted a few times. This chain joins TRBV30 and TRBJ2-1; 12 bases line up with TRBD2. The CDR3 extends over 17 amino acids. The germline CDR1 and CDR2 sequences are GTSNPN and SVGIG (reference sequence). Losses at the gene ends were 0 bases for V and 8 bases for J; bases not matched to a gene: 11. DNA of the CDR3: TGTGCCTGGAGTGTACTCCTAGCGGGAGGGATCCCTTATGAGCAGTTCTTC. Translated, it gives CAWSVLLAGGIPYEQFF.

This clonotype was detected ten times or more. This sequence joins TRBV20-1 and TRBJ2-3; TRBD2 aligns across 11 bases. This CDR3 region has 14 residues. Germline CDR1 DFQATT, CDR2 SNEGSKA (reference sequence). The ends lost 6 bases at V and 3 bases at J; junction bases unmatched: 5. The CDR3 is CSALAGGATDTQYF. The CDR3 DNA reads TGCAGTGCCTTAGCGGGAGGGGCGACAGATACGCAGTATTTT.

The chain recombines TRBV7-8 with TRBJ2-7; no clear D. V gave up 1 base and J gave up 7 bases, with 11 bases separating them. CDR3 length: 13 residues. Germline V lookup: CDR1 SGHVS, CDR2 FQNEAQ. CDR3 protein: CASSLGWGMEQYF. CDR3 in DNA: TGTGCCAGCAGCTTAGGGTGGGGAATGGAGCAGTACTTC.

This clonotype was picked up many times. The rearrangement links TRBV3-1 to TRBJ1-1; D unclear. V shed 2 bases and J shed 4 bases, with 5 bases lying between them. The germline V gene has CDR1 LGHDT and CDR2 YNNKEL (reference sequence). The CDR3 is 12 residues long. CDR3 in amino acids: CASSQRATEAFF. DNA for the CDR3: TGTGCCAGCAGCCAACGGGCCACTGAAGCTTTCTTT.

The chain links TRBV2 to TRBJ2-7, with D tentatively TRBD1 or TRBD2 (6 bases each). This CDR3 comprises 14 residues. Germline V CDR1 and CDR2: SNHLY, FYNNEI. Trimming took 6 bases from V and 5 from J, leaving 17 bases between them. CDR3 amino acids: CASRRGEGRNEQYF. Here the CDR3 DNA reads TGTGCCAGCAGGAGGGGGGAAGGGAGAAACGAGCAGTACTTC.

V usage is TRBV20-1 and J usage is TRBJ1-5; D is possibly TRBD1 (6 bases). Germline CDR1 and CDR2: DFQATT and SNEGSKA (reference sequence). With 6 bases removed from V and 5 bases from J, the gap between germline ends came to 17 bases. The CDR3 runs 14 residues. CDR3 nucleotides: TGCAGTGCAACGCCGTCCTCAGGGGATCAGCCCCAGCATTTT. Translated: CSATPSSGDQPQHF.

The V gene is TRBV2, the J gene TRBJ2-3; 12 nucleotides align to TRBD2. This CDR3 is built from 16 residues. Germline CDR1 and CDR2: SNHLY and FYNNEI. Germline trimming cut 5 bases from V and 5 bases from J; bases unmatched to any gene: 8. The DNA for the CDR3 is TGTGCCAGCAGTCCAAGACTAGCGGGGGACCTAGATACGCAGTATTTT. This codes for CASSPRLAGDLDTQYF.

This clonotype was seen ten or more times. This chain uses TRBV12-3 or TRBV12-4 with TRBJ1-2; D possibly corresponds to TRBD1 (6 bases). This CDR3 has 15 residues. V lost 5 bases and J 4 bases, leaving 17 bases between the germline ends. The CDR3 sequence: CASSPARGPGYGYTF. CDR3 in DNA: TGTGCCAGCAGTCCTGCGCGGGGGCCGGGCTATGGCTACACCTTC.

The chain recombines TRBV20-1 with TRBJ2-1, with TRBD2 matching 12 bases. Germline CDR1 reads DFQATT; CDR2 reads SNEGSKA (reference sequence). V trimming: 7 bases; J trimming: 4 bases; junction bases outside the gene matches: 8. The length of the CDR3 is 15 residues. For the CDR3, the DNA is TGCAGTGTAAGACTAGCGGGAGTAGGATACAATGAGCAGTTCTTC. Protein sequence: CSVRLAGVGYNEQFF.

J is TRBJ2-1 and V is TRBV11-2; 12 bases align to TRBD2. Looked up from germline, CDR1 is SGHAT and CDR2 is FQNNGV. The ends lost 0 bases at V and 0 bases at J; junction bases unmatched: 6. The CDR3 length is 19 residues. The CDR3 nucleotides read TGTGCCAGCAGCTTAGACGGACTAGCGGGACAAGGCTCCTACAATGAGCAGTTCTTC. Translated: CASSLDGLAGQGSYNEQFF.